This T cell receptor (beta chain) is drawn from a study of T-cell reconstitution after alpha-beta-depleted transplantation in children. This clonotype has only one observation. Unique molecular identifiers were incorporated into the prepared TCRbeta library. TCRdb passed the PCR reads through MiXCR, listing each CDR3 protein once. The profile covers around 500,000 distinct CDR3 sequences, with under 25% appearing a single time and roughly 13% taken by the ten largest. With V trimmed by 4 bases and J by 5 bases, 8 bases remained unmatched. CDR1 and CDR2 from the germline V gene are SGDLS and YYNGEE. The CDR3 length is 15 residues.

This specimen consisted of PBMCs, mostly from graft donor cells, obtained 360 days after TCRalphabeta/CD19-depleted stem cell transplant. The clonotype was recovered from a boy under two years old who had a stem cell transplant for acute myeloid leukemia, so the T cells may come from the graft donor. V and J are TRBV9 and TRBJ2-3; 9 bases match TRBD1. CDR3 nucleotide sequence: TGTGCCAGCAGCAGATACAGGGGGCCGGGAGATACGCAGTATTTT. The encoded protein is CASSRYRGPGDTQYF.